The source of this T cell receptor (beta chain) is a study of shared clonotypes between healthy human individuals. Points from the study as a whole: Larger estimated richness was generally recorded for naive subsets relative to memory subsets. Clonotype sharing across donors was expected to vary with sequencing depth.

At a deep level, the assay was run. The data were produced by immunoSEQ multiplex PCR, yet TCRdb's version contains in-frame clones alone and is incomplete. In the table there are millions of clones, approximately 94% of which are singletons. Only CD45RO-negative cells positively selected for CCR7 counted as naive CD8 cells, so terminally differentiated effector memory CD45RA+ cells were excluded. Within Nashville, Tennessee resided all donors, each a Caucasian adult. The CDR3 is 15 residues long. Germline V gene sequence: CDR1 LGHNA, CDR2 YSLEER. V shed 5 bases and J 2 bases; nucleotides not matched to a gene: 4. Note on this clone: The antigen is unknown.

This sequence joins TRBV4-3 and TRBJ1-3; 9 bases fit TRBD1. The sample was naive CD8+ T cells from PBMCs. The clonotype comes from a man between 18 and 35 years old in good health. Some clones in this sample may be carry-over from other donors' samples. The CDR3 protein is CASSVGTGTGNTIYF. The CDR3 region has the DNA TGCGCCAGCAGCGTCGGGACAGGGACTGGAAACACCATATATTTT.